A single sample gave rise to the 13 T cell receptor beta chains below, sequenced in a study of shared clonotypes between healthy human individuals. The protocol was immunoSEQ multiplex PCR, while the TCRdb copy is restricted to in-frame clones and leaves out a portion. This table holds around 1.9 million clones, under 95% found once. In the naive CD8 group, cells lacked CD45RO and were positively selected for CCR7, so terminally differentiated effector memory CD45RA+ cells were left out. Sequencing was done on a sample of naive CD8+ T cells from PBMCs. Receptors were obtained from a man aged 18-30 years in good health. Some clones in this sample may be carry-over from other donors' samples.

A remark on this clone: Other DNA sequences in the same sample also yield this CDR3. The V and J genes are TRBV2 and TRBJ2-7, with D hard to call. V gave up 3 bases and J gave up 3 bases, with 3 bases separating them. The V gene's germline CDR1 is SNHLY and CDR2 FYNNEI. The CDR3 contains 11 residues. CDR3 bases: TGTGCCAGCAGTGACAGCTACGAGCAGTACTTC. This encodes CASSDSYEQYF.

The chain uses TRBV28 and TRBJ2-1; D not resolved. The CDR3 has 13 amino acids. V lost 2 bases to trimming and J lost 6 bases, with 8 bases between them. The V gene's germline CDR1 is MDHEN and CDR2 SYDVKM. The CDR3 loop reads CASSLSYPNEQFF. The CDR3 region has the DNA TGTGCCAGCAGTTTAAGCTACCCCAATGAGCAGTTCTTC.

V is TRBV4-1 and J is TRBJ1-1; TRBD1 is a possible D gene (5 bases). Deletions cut 0 bases from V and 5 bases from J, with 10 bases between. The CDR3 runs to 14 residues. Germline loops: CDR1 MGHRA, CDR2 YSYEKL. The CDR3 DNA reads TGCGCCAGCAGCCAAGAGGGACCGGGGACTGAAGCTTTCTTT. Protein: CASSQEGPGTEAFF.

This clone was counted a single time. V is TRBV10-1 and J is TRBJ1-1; D remains unclear. The ends were cut back, 0 bases at V and 1 base at J, with 6 bases in the middle. This CDR3 has 14 residues. The germline V gene has CDR1 WNHNN and CDR2 SYGVQD (reference sequence). The CDR3 reads CASSESARNTEAFF. In nucleotides, the CDR3 is TGCGCCAGCAGTGAGTCTGCCAGGAACACTGAAGCTTTCTTT.

CDR3 nucleotides: TGTGCCAGCAGTTTGAACGGGGCCTCCTATGGCTACACCTTC. Protein product: CASSLNGASYGYTF. The chain employs TRBV27 and TRBJ1-2, with D tentatively TRBD1 (5 bases). V lost 3 bases, J lost 4 bases, and 12 bases lay in between. From germline, CDR1 is MNHEY and CDR2 SMNVEV (reference sequence). The CDR3 extends over 14 amino acids.

Turning to this clone: The sample carries other DNA sequences with the same CDR3. The rearrangement links TRBV2 to TRBJ2-1; D is perhaps TRBD2 (6 bases). Trimming cost V 4 bases and J 10 bases, with 8 bases left between them. This CDR3 comprises 11 residues. The V gene's germline CDR1 is SNHLY and CDR2 FYNNEI. CDR3 coding DNA: TGTGCCAGCAGTGTTGGAGGGGAGCAGTTCTTC. Its translation: CASSVGGEQFF.

The rearrangement links TRBV20-1 to TRBJ2-2; D is perhaps TRBD1 (5 bases). The CDR3 extends over 11 amino acids. Trimming took 6 bases from V and 7 from J, leaving 9 bases between them. Germline lookup yields CDR1 DFQATT and CDR2 SNEGSKA (reference sequence). The CDR3 DNA follows: TGCAGTGCCCGCCAGGGCGGGGAGCTGTTTTTT. Its protein is CSARQGGELFF.

As for this clone: Distinct nucleotide sequences in the sample also encode this CDR3. The gene calls are TRBV28 and TRBJ1-1, with TRBD1 matching 8 bases. With V trimmed by 6 bases and J by 0 bases, 3 bases remained unmatched. The germline V gene has CDR1 MDHEN and CDR2 SYDVKM. This CDR3 has 14 amino acids. The CDR3 DNA reads as TGTGCCAGCAGCGACAGGGGCATGAACACTGAAGCTTTCTTT. It is translated as CASSDRGMNTEAFF.

The rearrangement links TRBV4-3 to TRBJ2-7, with D uncertain. V was cut by 0 bases and J by 3 bases, with 15 bases left in between. The CDR3 extends over 16 amino acids. The germline V gene encodes CDR1 LGHNA and CDR2 YSLEER. The CDR3 nucleotides read TGCGCCAGCAGCCAAGACTGGGTTGTTAATGGCTACGAGCAGTACTTC. Its protein product is CASSQDWVVNGYEQYF.

The V gene is TRBV28, the J gene TRBJ2-7; D perhaps matches TRBD1 (6 bases). Germline CDR1 is MDHEN and CDR2 is SYDVKM. This CDR3 comprises 12 residues. Trimming took off 4 bases at V and 4 bases at J, with 8 bases between the two ends. The CDR3 is CASSYTGYEQYF. Here the CDR3 DNA reads TGTGCCAGCAGTTATACAGGGTACGAGCAGTACTTC.

The chain is built from TRBV14 and TRBJ2-2; 11 bases match TRBD2. CDR1 is SGHDN and CDR2 is FVKESK in the germline V gene. CDR3 length: 15 residues. J gave up 5 bases and V 5 bases, and 4 bases lay outside the gene matches. CDR3 in DNA: TGTGCCAGCAGCGGGACTAGCGGAGAAACCGGGGAGCTGTTTTTT. It encodes CASSGTSGETGELFF.

This clone was counted a single time. The V and J genes are TRBV7-3 and TRBJ2-1, with 10 positions matching TRBD1. CDR1 SGHTA and CDR2 FQGTGA come from the germline V gene. V dropped 4 bases and J dropped 7; count of bases not matched to a gene: 1. The length of the CDR3 is 13 residues. The CDR3 DNA is TGTGCCAGCAGCTGGGGACAGGGGAATGAGCAGTTCTTC. It yields the protein CASSWGQGNEQFF.

The CDR3 DNA reads as TGCGCCAGCAGCCTCCCACAGGGCCCCTACGAGCAGTACTTC. It encodes CASSLPQGPYEQYF. The rearrangement links TRBV5-1 to TRBJ2-7, with a tentative D call TRBD1 (6 bases). Trimming cost V 4 bases and J 2 bases, with 13 bases left between them. Germline V gene lookup returns CDR1 SGHRS and CDR2 YFSETQ. CDR3 length: 14 amino acids.